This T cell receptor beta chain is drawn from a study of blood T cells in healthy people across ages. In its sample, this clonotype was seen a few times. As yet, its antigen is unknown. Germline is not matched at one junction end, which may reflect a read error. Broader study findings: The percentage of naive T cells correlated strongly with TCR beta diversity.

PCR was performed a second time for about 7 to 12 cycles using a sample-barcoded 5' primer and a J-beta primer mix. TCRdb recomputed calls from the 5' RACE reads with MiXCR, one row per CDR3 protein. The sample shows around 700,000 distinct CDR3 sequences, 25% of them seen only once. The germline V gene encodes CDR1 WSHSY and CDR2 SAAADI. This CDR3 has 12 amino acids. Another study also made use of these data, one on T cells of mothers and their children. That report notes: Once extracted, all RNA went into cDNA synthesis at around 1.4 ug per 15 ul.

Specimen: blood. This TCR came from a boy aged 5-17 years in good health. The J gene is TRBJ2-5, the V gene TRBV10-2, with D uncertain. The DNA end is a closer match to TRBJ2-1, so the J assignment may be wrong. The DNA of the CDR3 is TGCGCCAACAGTGCTAAGGGTAATGAGCAGTTCTTC. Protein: CANSAKGNEQFF.